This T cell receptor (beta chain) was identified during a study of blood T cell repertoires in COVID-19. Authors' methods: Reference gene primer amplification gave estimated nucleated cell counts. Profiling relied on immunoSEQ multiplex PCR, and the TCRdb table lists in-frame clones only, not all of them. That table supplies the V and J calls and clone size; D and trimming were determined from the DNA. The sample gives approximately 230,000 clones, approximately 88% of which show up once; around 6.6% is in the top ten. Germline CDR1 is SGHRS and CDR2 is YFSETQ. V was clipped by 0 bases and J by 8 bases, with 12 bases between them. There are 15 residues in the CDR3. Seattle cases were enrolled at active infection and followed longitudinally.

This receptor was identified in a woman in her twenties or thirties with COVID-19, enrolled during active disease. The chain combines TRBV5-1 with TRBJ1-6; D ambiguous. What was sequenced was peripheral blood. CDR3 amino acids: CASSLGQLADSPLHF. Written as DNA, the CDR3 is TGCGCCAGCAGCTTGGGCCAGTTGGCGGATTCACCCCTCCACTTT. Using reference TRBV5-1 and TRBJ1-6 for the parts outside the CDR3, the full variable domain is KAGVTQTPRYLIKTRGQQVTLSCSPISGHRSVSWYQQTPGQGLQFLFEYFSETQRNKGNFPGRFSGRQFSNSRSEMNVSTLELGDSALYLCASSLGQLADSPLHFGNGTRLTVT.